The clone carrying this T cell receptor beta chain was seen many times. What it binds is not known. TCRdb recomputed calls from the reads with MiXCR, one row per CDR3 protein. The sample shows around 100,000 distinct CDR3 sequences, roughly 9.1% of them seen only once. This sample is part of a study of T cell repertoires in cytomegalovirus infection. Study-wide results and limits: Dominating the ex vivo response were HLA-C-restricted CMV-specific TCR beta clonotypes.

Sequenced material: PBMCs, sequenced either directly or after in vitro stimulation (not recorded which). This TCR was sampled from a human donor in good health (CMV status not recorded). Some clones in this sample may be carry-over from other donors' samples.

The CDR3, as DNA: TGTGCCAGCAGAGGGGGGAACACTGAAGCTTTCTTT. Amino acid sequence: CASRGGNTEAFF. The chain carries TRBV7-9 and TRBJ1-1; perhaps TRBD1 as D (6 bases). Trimming removed 6 bases at V and 1 base at J, with 6 bases between. The germline CDR1 and CDR2 sequences are SEHNR and FQNEAQ (reference sequence). CDR3 length: 12 residues.